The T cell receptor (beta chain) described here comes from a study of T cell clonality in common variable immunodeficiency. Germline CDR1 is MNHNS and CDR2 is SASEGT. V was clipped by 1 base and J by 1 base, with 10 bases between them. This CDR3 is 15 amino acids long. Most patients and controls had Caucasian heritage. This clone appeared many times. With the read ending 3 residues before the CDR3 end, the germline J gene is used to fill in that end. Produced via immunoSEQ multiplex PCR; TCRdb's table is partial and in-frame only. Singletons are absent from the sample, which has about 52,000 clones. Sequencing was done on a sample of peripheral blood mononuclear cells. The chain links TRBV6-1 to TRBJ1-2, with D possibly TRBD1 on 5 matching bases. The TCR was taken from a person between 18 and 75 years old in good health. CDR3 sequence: CASSEDVQGNYGYTF. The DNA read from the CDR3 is TGTGCCAGCAGTGAAGACGTGCAGGGTAACTATGGC.